The 20 T cell receptor beta chains reported below all come from one sample, sequenced in a study of cytomegalovirus exposure and HLA in healthy donors. The PCR made use of 60 Vbeta and 13 Jbeta primers. The repertoire was sequenced with immunoSEQ multiplex PCR; TCRdb's copy has only in-frame clones and lacks some. The table includes over 150,000 clones, about 80% detected once. Material: PBMCs. Source of these receptors: a woman in her 30s in good health and CMV-seropositive.

The V call is TRBV15, the J call TRBJ1-5, with D possibly being TRBD1 (5 bases). Trimming cost V 0 bases and J 5 bases, with 14 bases left between them. Germline V gene lookup returns CDR1 LNHNV and CDR2 YYDKDF (reference sequence). The CDR3 length is 16 residues. CDR3 loop: CATSREGGVVYQPQHF. The CDR3 DNA reads TGTGCCACCAGCAGAGAAGGAGGGGTTGTGTATCAGCCCCAGCATTTT.

The sample holds one count of this clone. The rearrangement joins TRBV28 to TRBJ1-1; 7 nucleotides line up with TRBD1. This CDR3 has 16 residues. Unmatched junction bases numbered 12, after V lost 6 bases and J lost 2 bases. Germline-derived CDR1 and CDR2 are MDHEN and SYDVKM. The DNA for the CDR3 is TGTGCCAGCAGCCCCCACGGACAGGTCAGAAACACTGAAGCTTTCTTT. Protein product: CASSPHGQVRNTEAFF.

The genes are TRBV7-2 and TRBJ2-1, with 8 bases lining up with TRBD2. Germline CDR1 SGHTA, CDR2 FQGNSA. This CDR3 comprises 15 residues. With V trimmed by 1 base and J by 4 bases, 3 bases remained unmatched. The CDR3 reads CASSLGASGYNEQFF. The DNA of the CDR3 is TGTGCCAGCAGCTTAGGGGCTAGCGGGTACAATGAGCAGTTCTTC. Full variable domain (outside the CDR3, taken from reference TRBV7-2 and TRBJ2-1): GAGVSQSPSNKVTEKGKDVELRCDPISGHTALYWYRQSLGQGLEFLIYFQGNSAPDKSGLPSDRFSAERTGGSVSTLTIQRTQQEDSAVYLCASSLGASGYNEQFFGPGTRLTVL.

The chain links TRBV30 to TRBJ2-7; TRBD2 agrees at 13 bases. J gave up 4 bases and V 3 bases, and 6 bases lay outside the gene matches. In germline, CDR1 is GTSNPN, CDR2 SVGIG (reference sequence). This CDR3 region has 15 residues. CDR3 DNA: TGTGCCTGGAGGGTACCGGGACTAGCGGGATACGAGCAGTACTTC. This gives the protein CAWRVPGLAGYEQYF.

This chain links TRBV5-8 with TRBJ2-1; no reliable D call. Germline CDR1 and CDR2: SGHTS and YDEGEE. The CDR3 loop spans 11 amino acids. Trimming pared 5 bases from V and 7 bases from J, leaving 7 bases between. The CDR3 loop is CASRLRNEQFF. The CDR3 DNA sequence: TGTGCCAGCAGGTTGCGGAATGAGCAGTTCTTC.

The V gene is TRBV6-5, the J gene TRBJ2-7; 10 bases match TRBD1. Germline V CDR1 and CDR2: MNHEY, SVGAGI. This CDR3 is 16 amino acids long. V trimming: 2 bases; J trimming: 2 bases; junction bases outside the gene matches: 6. The CDR3 loop reads CASSYTRTGGTYEQYF. In DNA form, the CDR3 reads TGTGCCAGCAGTTACACGCGGACAGGGGGAACCTACGAGCAGTACTTC.

The chain combines TRBV5-5 with TRBJ1-1, with no clear D. With 0 bases removed from V and 0 bases from J, the gap between germline ends came to 3 bases. CDR1 is SGHKS, CDR2 YYEKEE, per germline (reference sequence). The CDR3 runs to 13 residues. CDR3 bases: TGTGCCAGCAGCTTGGCCGTGAACACTGAAGCTTTCTTT. Translated: CASSLAVNTEAFF. The full variable domain, in which reference TRBV5-5 and TRBJ1-1 provide the parts outside the CDR3, is DAGVTQSPTHLIKTRGQQVTLRCSPISGHKSVSWYQQVLGQGPQFIFQYYEKEERGRGNFPDRFSARQFPNYSSELNVNALLLGDSALYLCASSLAVNTEAFFGQGTRLTVV.

The chain links TRBV30 to TRBJ2-2; TRBD2 agrees at 11 bases. This CDR3 spans 15 amino acids. CDR1 GTSNPN and CDR2 SVGIG come from the germline V gene (reference sequence). V lost 8 bases and J lost 4; bases outside the gene matches: 9. The CDR3: CALGLAGGGTGELFF. The CDR3 DNA follows: TGTGCCCTCGGGCTAGCGGGAGGAGGCACCGGGGAGCTGTTTTTT.

The chain combines TRBV7-6 with TRBJ1-2; a possible D gene is TRBD1 (6 bases). This CDR3 region has 13 residues. In germline, CDR1 is SGHVS, CDR2 FNYEAQ. The germline V and J ends were trimmed by 5 bases and 2 bases, with 9 bases remaining between them. The chain's CDR3 is CASSPDSNYGYTF. The CDR3, as DNA: TGTGCCAGCAGCCCGGACAGCAACTATGGCTACACCTTC. The full variable domain, completed using reference TRBV7-6 and TRBJ1-2, is GAGVSQSPRYKVTKRGQDVALRCDPISGHVSLYWYRQALGQGPEFLTYFNYEAQQDKSGLPNDRFSAERPEGSISTLTIQRTEQRDSAMYRCASSPDSNYGYTFGSGTRLTVV.

The chain is built from TRBV27 and TRBJ2-1; 7 nucleotides align to TRBD1. The CDR3 loop spans 11 amino acids. With V trimmed by 6 bases and J by 10 bases, 3 bases remained unmatched. Germline V gene sequence: CDR1 MNHEY, CDR2 SMNVEV (reference sequence). CDR3 coding DNA: TGTGCCAGCAGCCTCAGGGGGGAGCAGTTCTTC. Translating gives CASSLRGEQFF.

The V call is TRBV7-3, the J call TRBJ2-5; TRBD2 matches at 13 bases. The CDR3 runs 17 residues. The V gene end was trimmed by 5 bases and the J gene end by 2 bases; junction bases not matched to a gene: 8. From germline, CDR1 is SGHTA and CDR2 FQGTGA. The CDR3 nucleotides read TGTGCCAGCAGCCCTCGTGGACTAGCGGGGGCTCAAGAGACCCAGTACTTC. This encodes CASSPRGLAGAQETQYF.

The chain employs TRBV6-4 and TRBJ1-4, with 7 bases matching TRBD1. Losses at the gene ends were 6 bases for V and 3 bases for J; bases not matched to a gene: 7. The CDR3 loop spans 15 amino acids. Per the germline V gene, CDR1 is MRHNA and CDR2 is SNTAGT. As DNA, the CDR3 is TGTGCCAGCAGGATACGAGGGGGCGCTAATGAAAAACTGTTTTTT. Protein sequence: CASRIRGGANEKLFF.

The chain recombines TRBV11-2 with TRBJ2-3; D gene unclear. Germline CDR1 and CDR2: SGHAT and FQNNGV. This CDR3 spans 13 amino acids. The V end was cut by 2 bases, the J end by 6 bases, with 9 bases between. CDR3 nucleotides: TGTGCCAGCAGCTTAATGGCTGGCGATACGCAGTATTTT. Residues: CASSLMAGDTQYF.

This chain joins TRBV29-1 and TRBJ1-2; TRBD1 is a possible D gene (6 bases). CDR1 SQVTM and CDR2 ANQGSEA come from the germline V gene. CDR3 length: 13 amino acids. V was pared by 5 bases and J by 4 bases, with 14 bases between. DNA of the CDR3: TGCAGCGTTAAGCCCGGACAGATCTATGGCTACACCTTC. Residues: CSVKPGQIYGYTF. Filled out from reference TRBV29-1 and TRBJ1-2, the complete variable domain reads SAVISQKPSRDICQRGTSLTIQCQVDSQVTMMFWYRQQPGQSLTLIATANQGSEATYESGFVIDKFPISRPNLTFSTLTVSNMSPEDSSIYLCSVKPGQIYGYTFGSGTRLTVV.

This chain connects TRBV29-1 to TRBJ1-4; TRBD1 matches 7 bases. V dropped 6 bases and J dropped 8; count of bases not matched to a gene: 18. The CDR3 is 16 amino acids. Germline loops: CDR1 SQVTM, CDR2 ANQGSEA. The CDR3 region has the DNA TGCAGCGTCCAGGGGGGTGGGCAGGGTAGACAGGAAAAACTGTTTTTT. Its protein product is CSVQGGGQGRQEKLFF.

This chain links TRBV1 with TRBJ1-1; the table names TRBD1, a call not compared with the DNA. TRBV1 is noted as a pseudogene. This CDR3 is built from 17 residues. The CDR3 region has the DNA TGCACCAGCAGCCTTAACAGGGGGCGCGACAAGGACACTGAAGCTTTCTTT. This encodes CTSSLNRGRDKDTEAFF.

The V call is TRBV6-5, the J call TRBJ2-7; 8 nucleotides line up with TRBD1. Germline CDR1 MNHEY, CDR2 SVGAGI. V lost 5 bases to trimming and J lost 1 base; unmatched junction nucleotides: 4. The CDR3 is made up of 14 amino acids. The CDR3 bases are TGTGCCAGCAGTACAGGGGGAGGATCCTACGAGCAGTACTTC. Its protein product is CASSTGGGSYEQYF.

The CDR3 here is CATSREGTGQNTEAFF. CDR3 in DNA: TGTGCCACCAGCAGAGAAGGGACAGGGCAGAACACTGAAGCTTTCTTT. This rearrangement joins TRBV15 to TRBJ1-1; 9 bases fit TRBD1. The CDR3 has 16 residues. V trimming: 0 bases; J trimming: 1 base; junction bases outside the gene matches: 3. Germline CDR1 and CDR2: LNHNV and YYDKDF (reference sequence).

The rearrangement links TRBV6-5 to TRBJ1-1; weak D call: TRBD1 (6 bases). The CDR3 covers 15 residues. Germline V gives CDR1 MNHEY, CDR2 SVGAGI. V was shortened by 8 bases and J by 7 bases, with 23 bases between the two germline ends. The CDR3 protein is CASLQAGTIGGEAFF. CDR3 DNA sequence: TGTGCCAGCCTTCAGGCCGGGACAATCGGAGGTGAAGCTTTCTTT.

The chain joins TRBV5-6 to TRBJ2-5, with TRBD2 matching 7 bases. V trimming: 5 bases; J trimming: 4 bases; junction bases outside the gene matches: 8. From germline, CDR1 is SGHDT and CDR2 YYEEEE. This CDR3 comprises 14 residues. The DNA of the CDR3 is TGTGCCAGCAGTTACCGCGGGGAGGGAGAGACCCAGTACTTC. Amino acid sequence: CASSYRGEGETQYF.